This TCR beta chain was sequenced in a study of cytomegalovirus exposure and HLA in healthy donors. With 60 Vbeta and 13 Jbeta primers, the PCR was carried out. Profiled with immunoSEQ multiplex PCR; TCRdb holds only in-frame clones, not every one. The sample has 200,000 to 250,000 clones; approximately 84% are singletons. With V trimmed by 5 bases and J by 3 bases, 12 bases remained unmatched. Germline loops: CDR1 SGHTS, CDR2 YDEGEE. The CDR3 totals 17 residues. Sample: PBMCs. This receptor was identified in a woman in her thirties or forties in good health and CMV-seronegative. This chain connects TRBV5-8 to TRBJ1-5, with TRBD1 matching over 9 bases. The CDR3 region is CASRGQGPFEPNQPQHF. CDR3 in DNA: TGTGCCAGCAGGGGACAGGGCCCATTCGAGCCCAATCAGCCCCAGCATTTT.